This T cell receptor (beta chain) came from a study of glioma-infiltrating T cells after dendritic cell vaccination. As for the study in general: Patients received three intradermal dendritic cell vaccine injections at biweekly intervals.

On this clone itself: One end of the junction does not line up with germline, which may come from a read error.

Repertoires were generated with immunoSEQ multiplex PCR, while TCRdb's copy carries only in-frame clones and drops some. The sample records roughly 80,000 clones, more than 75% being singletons. Germline V gene data show CDR1 as SSHAT and CDR2 as FNYEAQ (reference sequence). The CDR3 extends over 15 amino acids. As to time point: after dendritic cell vaccination, including at tumor progression/relapse. The origin of this receptor is a human donor with glioblastoma. Sequencing used blood, obtained after dendritic cell vaccination. The chain is built from TRBV7-7 and TRBJ2-2; a possible D gene is TRBD1 (6 bases). CDR3 in amino acids: CASSPMTGNTGELFF. The CDR3 bases are TGTGCTAGCAGCCCCATGACAGGAAACACCGGGGAGCTGTTTTTT.